This T cell receptor (beta chain) was sequenced for a study of cytomegalovirus exposure and HLA in healthy donors. Study-wide points: The study recorded over 150 TCR beta chains that were cytomegalovirus-associated. 87-base-pair reads could not separate some V segments, including TRBV6-2 and TRBV6-3.

The CDR3 runs to 17 residues. With 6 bases removed from V and 0 bases from J, the gap between germline ends came to 15 bases. Per germline, CDR1 MDHEN and CDR2 SYDVKM. The PCR used 60 Vbeta and 13 Jbeta primers. Sequencing used immunoSEQ multiplex PCR; TCRdb keeps in-frame clones, though not all of them. The top ten clones hold more than 3% of a sample with 100,000 to 150,000 clones, about 78% of them seen once. About this clone itself: Its antigen is currently unknown.

The sequence was obtained from a man aged 25-40 years in good health and CMV-seronegative. The chain joins TRBV28 to TRBJ2-6; the D gene is possibly TRBD1 (5 bases). The sample comprised PBMCs. The CDR3 sequence is CASRQGGLGSGANVLTF. The CDR3 DNA sequence: TGTGCCAGCAGGCAGGGTGGTCTCGGCTCTGGGGCCAACGTCCTGACTTTC. Looking up the rest from reference TRBV28 and TRBJ2-6 gives the full variable domain: DVKVTQSSRYLVKRTGEKVFLECVQDMDHENMFWYRQDPGLGLRLIYFSYDVKMKEKGDIPEGYSVSREKKERFSLILESASTNQTSMYLCASRQGGLGSGANVLTFGAGSRLTVL.